This T cell receptor beta chain was recorded in a study of human T cells and chemical hapten exposure. This clonotype was picked up many times. The antigen is unknown. Time point described: patch test 1, 2 weeks after DPC sensitization. Treatment reported: therapeutic diphenylcyclopropenone sensitization with weekly scalp DPC. CDR3 size: 15 residues. CDR1 MGHRA and CDR2 YSYEKL come from the germline V gene. V was trimmed by 4 bases and J by 4 bases, leaving 13 bases between them. TCRdb ran MiXCR on the RACE reads and lists one entry per CDR3 protein. The sample has about 81,000 distinct CDR3 sequences; about 8% are singletons. The study's findings and limits: DPC sensitization did not alter TCRs above 1 in 1000 frequency.

The material was whole blood, obtained in connection with sensitization to the hapten diphenylcyclopropenone (DPC). The chain joins TRBV4-1 to TRBJ2-2, with D possibly TRBD1 on 6 matching bases. The clonotype was recovered from a woman under 40 with alopecia areata. Some clones in this sample may be carry-over from other donors' samples. The chain's CDR3 is CASSLQNRATGELFF. CDR3 bases: TGCGCCAGCAGCCTCCAGAACAGGGCCACCGGGGAGCTGTTTTTT.